Below, 23 T cell receptor beta chains from the same sample are listed, as sequenced in a study of follicular helper T cells after annual influenza vaccination. The protocol was immunoSEQ multiplex PCR, while the TCRdb copy is restricted to in-frame clones and leaves out a portion. Of 8,500 to 9,000 clones in the sample, roughly 80% were seen once. The time point here: 2015-2016 season, 7 days after influenza vaccination. The specimen comprised CXCR5+ CD38- circulating T follicular helper cells from blood, sampled 7 days after influenza vaccination. Subset given: circulating Tfh, non-naive CD4+CXCR5+PD-1+ (ICOS+CD38+ or ICOS-CD38-). These receptors all stem from an adult who received the influenza vaccine.

The rearrangement uses TRBV18 and TRBJ2-7; a possible D gene is TRBD1 (6 bases). Trimming cost V 6 bases and J 5 bases, with 14 bases left between them. This CDR3 has 13 amino acids. Germline CDR1 KGHSH, CDR2 LQKENI. The CDR3 sequence is CASSRNRDDEQYF. CDR3 DNA sequence: TGTGCCAGCTCTCGAAACAGGGATGACGAGCAGTACTTC.

As regards this clone: Sequence at one end of the junction differs from germline and may be a read error. This CDR3 is also generated by other DNA sequences in the sample. J is TRBJ2-2 and V is TRBV5-1; TRBD1 aligns across 7 bases. The germline V gene encodes CDR1 SGHRS and CDR2 YFSETQ. The CDR3 extends over 15 amino acids. The chain's CDR3 is CASSYGTANTGELFF. The CDR3 nucleotides are TGCGCCAGCAGCTATGGGACAGCGAATACCGGGGAGCTGTTTTTT. The full variable domain, rest sourced from reference TRBV5-1 and TRBJ2-2, is KAGVTQTPRYLIKTRGQQVTLSCSPISGHRSVSWYQQTPGQGLQFLFEYFSETQRNKGNFPGRFSGRQFSNSRSEMNVSTLELGDSALYLCASSYGTANTGELFFGEGSRLTVL.

This chain's CDR3 is CASSSTGTGVVNEQFF. The DNA of the CDR3 is TGTGCCAGCAGTTCCACCGGGACAGGGGTCGTCAATGAGCAGTTCTTC. The V gene is TRBV28, the J gene TRBJ2-1; 10 nucleotides align to TRBD1. The CDR3 is 16 residues long. V lost 4 bases and J lost 6; bases outside the gene matches: 9. Germline values: CDR1 MDHEN, CDR2 SYDVKM.

The chain combines TRBV18 with TRBJ1-1; D gene ambiguous. The CDR3 spans 15 residues. Trimming pared 0 bases from V and 5 bases from J, leaving 13 bases between. Germline lookup yields CDR1 KGHSH and CDR2 LQKENI. The CDR3 spells CASSPPGQRETEAFF. The CDR3 nucleotides are TGTGCCAGCTCACCACCGGGCCAGAGGGAGACTGAAGCTTTCTTT.

This chain connects TRBV28 to TRBJ2-7; perhaps TRBD2 as D (5 bases). Between the trimmed V and J ends, which lost 7 bases and 0 bases, there was a span of 13 bases. This CDR3 region has 14 residues. Germline V lookup: CDR1 MDHEN, CDR2 SYDVKM. CDR3 region: CASNSPGSSYEQYF. The CDR3 DNA is TGTGCCAGCAACTCTCCGGGGAGCTCCTACGAGCAGTACTTC.

This clone was counted between two and nine times. This chain connects TRBV29-1 to TRBJ2-5; perhaps TRBD2 as D (7 bases). The germline CDR1 and CDR2 sequences are SQVTM and ANQGSEA. V lost 1 base and J lost 0, with 15 bases in between. This CDR3 has 16 amino acids. The chain's CDR3 is CSVEVGGEGDQETQYF. In DNA, the CDR3 is TGCAGCGTTGAAGTGGGGGGGGAGGGGGACCAAGAGACCCAGTACTTC. The full variable domain, rest sourced from reference TRBV29-1 and TRBJ2-5, is SAVISQKPSRDICQRGTSLTIQCQVDSQVTMMFWYRQQPGQSLTLIATANQGSEATYESGFVIDKFPISRPNLTFSTLTVSNMSPEDSSIYLCSVEVGGEGDQETQYFGPGTRLLVL.

The chain is built from TRBV15 and TRBJ2-2; D is unclear. The V and J ends lost 5 bases and 7 bases respectively, with 17 bases between them. The length of the CDR3 is 15 residues. Germline CDR1 LNHNV, CDR2 YYDKDF (reference sequence). The CDR3 region has the DNA TGTGCCACCAGCCCCGAAAACCTAGTAAGCGGGGAGCTGTTTTTT. Its protein is CATSPENLVSGELFF.

This clone has just a few counts. The CDR3 spells CASRGQGNYEQYF. The CDR3, as DNA: TGTGCCAGCAGGGGACAGGGGAACTACGAGCAGTACTTC. The rearrangement links TRBV11-2 to TRBJ2-7; 10 nucleotides line up with TRBD1. Germline trimming cut 6 bases from V and 3 bases from J; bases unmatched to any gene: 2. CDR3 length equals 13 residues. The germline CDR1 and CDR2 sequences are SGHAT and FQNNGV.

This rearrangement joins TRBV19 to TRBJ2-2; either TRBD1 or TRBD2 may supply D (6 bases each). The CDR3 is 15 amino acids. The V gene lost 5 bases and the J gene lost 1 base, with 11 bases spanning the gap. Germline-derived CDR1 and CDR2 are LNHDA and SQIVND (reference sequence). The CDR3 sequence is CASSPGAGNTGELFF. The CDR3 bases are TGTGCCAGTAGTCCGGGGGCGGGGAACACCGGGGAGCTGTTTTTT.

This clone was seen a single time. This chain connects TRBV30 to TRBJ1-2; TRBD1 matches at 11 bases. In germline, CDR1 is GTSNPN, CDR2 SVGIG (reference sequence). The CDR3 is 16 amino acids. Germline trimming cut 3 bases from V and 0 bases from J; bases unmatched to any gene: 6. This chain's CDR3 is CAWSRDRGSANYGYTF. The CDR3 DNA reads as TGTGCCTGGAGCCGGGACAGGGGGTCGGCTAACTATGGCTACACCTTC.

V gene TRBV7-2 combines with J gene TRBJ2-5; D is perhaps TRBD1 or TRBD2 (5 bases each). V shed 7 bases and J shed 4 bases, with 16 bases lying between them. This CDR3 region has 14 residues. The germline CDR1 and CDR2 sequences are SGHTA and FQGNSA. The CDR3 region has the DNA TGTGCCAGCACCTCCGGGACGAATATAGAGACCCAGTACTTC. This translates into CASTSGTNIETQYF.

The CDR3 DNA sequence: TGTGCCAGCAGCTCCTCCCCGGAGACGCAGTATTTT. This gives the protein CASSSSPETQYF. The chain is built from TRBV11-2 and TRBJ2-3; D ambiguous. Germline V CDR1 and CDR2: SGHAT, FQNNGV. The germline V and J ends were trimmed by 4 bases and 9 bases, with 11 bases remaining between them. The CDR3 runs to 12 residues.

This clone turned up a few times. The J gene is TRBJ1-5, the V gene TRBV2; D call uncertain. The CDR3 is made up of 15 amino acids. The germline CDR1 and CDR2 sequences are SNHLY and FYNNEI. Trimming took 2 bases from V and 1 from J, leaving 9 bases between them. The CDR3 coding sequence is TGTGCCAGCAGTGAACAGTCGGTAAGCAATCAGCCCCAGCATTTT. It specifies CASSEQSVSNQPQHF.

This rearrangement joins TRBV7-2 to TRBJ2-5; TRBD2 matches at 11 bases. The CDR3 length is 18 residues. V trimming: 0 bases; J trimming: 4 bases; junction bases outside the gene matches: 10. Germline V lookup: CDR1 SGHTA, CDR2 FQGNSA. The CDR3 nucleotides are TGTGCCAGCAGCTTAGCCGCTAGCGGGGGGCCGGGCCGAGAGACCCAGTACTTC. The encoded protein is CASSLAASGGPGRETQYF.

This rearrangement joins TRBV9 to TRBJ1-1, with 7 bases identical to TRBD1. V shed 0 bases and J 1 base; nucleotides not matched to a gene: 9. Germline assignment: CDR1 SGDLS and CDR2 YYNGEE. The CDR3 is 17 amino acids. The CDR3 region is CASSVGGTAVPNTEAFF. The CDR3 nucleotides are TGTGCCAGCAGCGTAGGGGGGACAGCAGTACCGAACACTGAAGCTTTCTTT. Filled out from reference TRBV9 and TRBJ1-1, the complete variable domain reads DSGVTQTPKHLITATGQRVTLRCSPRSGDLSVYWYQQSLDQGLQFLIQYYNGEERAKGNILERFSAQQFPDLHSELNLSSLELGDSALYFCASSVGGTAVPNTEAFFGQGTRLTVV.

The gene calls are TRBV9 and TRBJ2-7; 7 bases fit TRBD1. Per germline, CDR1 SGDLS and CDR2 YYNGEE. Trimming cost V 4 bases and J 0 bases; bases outside gene matches: 7. The CDR3 extends over 15 amino acids. CDR3 sequence (DNA): TGTGCCAGCAGCCAGACAGGGTCCAGCTCCTACGAGCAGTACTTC. This encodes CASSQTGSSSYEQYF.

The genes are TRBV7-6 and TRBJ1-1, with TRBD1 as a possible D gene (5 bases). This CDR3 is built from 14 residues. Germline assignment: CDR1 SGHVS and CDR2 FNYEAQ. The V and J ends lost 3 bases and 2 bases respectively, with 10 bases between them. The CDR3 protein is CASSFQGGNTEAFF. CDR3 nucleotides: TGTGCCAGCAGCTTTCAGGGAGGCAACACTGAAGCTTTCTTT.

The chain joins TRBV2 to TRBJ2-1; possibly TRBD2 for D (6 bases). Trimming stripped 6 bases from V and 9 bases from J, with 21 bases between. This CDR3 is built from 15 residues. Germline CDR1 and CDR2: SNHLY and FYNNEI. The CDR3 spells CASRGRGAGFGEQFF. CDR3 DNA: TGTGCCAGCAGAGGGCGCGGGGCGGGATTCGGTGAGCAGTTCTTC.

The chain couples TRBV7-2 to TRBJ1-6; 9 bases map to TRBD1. The ends lost 5 bases at V and 10 bases at J; junction bases unmatched: 3. This CDR3 spans 13 amino acids. The germline V gene encodes CDR1 SGHTA and CDR2 FQGNSA. Here the CDR3 reads CASSQDRGSPLHF. The DNA of the CDR3 is TGTGCCAGCAGCCAGGACAGGGGCTCACCCCTCCACTTT.

The V gene is TRBV5-1, the J gene TRBJ1-1, with D unclear. CDR3 size: 15 residues. V lost 4 bases to trimming and J lost 1 base, with 14 bases between them. CDR1 SGHRS and CDR2 YFSETQ come from the germline V gene. The CDR3 DNA reads as TGCGCCAGCAGCCCCGGGAGGAGGGCGAACACTGAAGCTTTCTTT. Protein: CASSPGRRANTEAFF.

This clone was seen only a few times. The J gene is TRBJ1-4, the V gene TRBV5-6; D gene unclear. Germline V CDR1 and CDR2: SGHDT, YYEEEE. CDR3 length equals 13 residues. Between the trimmed V and J ends, which lost 1 base and 3 bases, there was a span of 4 bases. CDR3 protein: CASSLKANEKLFF. The DNA for the CDR3 is TGTGCCAGCAGCTTGAAGGCTAATGAAAAACTGTTTTTT.

The chain recombines TRBV28 with TRBJ1-6, with 12 positions matching TRBD1. This CDR3 contains 17 residues. CDR1 and CDR2 from the germline V gene are MDHEN and SYDVKM. With V trimmed by 2 bases and J by 10 bases, 9 bases remained unmatched. The CDR3 spells CASSLLTGQGARSPLHF. Written as DNA, the CDR3 is TGTGCCAGCAGTTTACTGACGGGACAGGGGGCACGATCACCCCTCCACTTT.

The J gene is TRBJ2-7, the V gene TRBV29-1; a weak D match, TRBD2 (5 bases). Germline CDR1 reads SQVTM; CDR2 reads ANQGSEA. This CDR3 is built from 13 residues. V was pared by 7 bases and J by 7 bases, with 20 bases between. The DNA of the CDR3 is TGCAGCGGGACCACCCCCGGCGGCGGGGAGCAGTACTTC. It yields the protein CSGTTPGGGEQYF.